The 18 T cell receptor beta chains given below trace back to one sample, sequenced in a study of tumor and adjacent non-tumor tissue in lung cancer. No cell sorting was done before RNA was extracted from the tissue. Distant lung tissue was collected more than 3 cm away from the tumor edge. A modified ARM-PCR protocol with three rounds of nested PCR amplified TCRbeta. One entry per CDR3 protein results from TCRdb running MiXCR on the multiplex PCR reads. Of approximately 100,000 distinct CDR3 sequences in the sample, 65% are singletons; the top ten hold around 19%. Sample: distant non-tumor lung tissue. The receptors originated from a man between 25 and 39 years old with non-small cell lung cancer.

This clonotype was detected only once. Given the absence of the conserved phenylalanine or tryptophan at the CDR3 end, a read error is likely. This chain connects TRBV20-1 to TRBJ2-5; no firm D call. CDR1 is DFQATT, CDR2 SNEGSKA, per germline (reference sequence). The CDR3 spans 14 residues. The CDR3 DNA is TGCAGTGCTCCAATCGGTCATCTCCTAAAGACTCAGTACCTC. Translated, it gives CSAPIGHLLKTQYL.

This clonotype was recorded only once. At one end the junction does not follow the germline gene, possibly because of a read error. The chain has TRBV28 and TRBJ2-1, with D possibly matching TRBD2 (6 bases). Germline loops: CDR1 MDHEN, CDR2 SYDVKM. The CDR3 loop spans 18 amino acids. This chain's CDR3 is CASSFPIAEKSSYYEQFF. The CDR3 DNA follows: TGTGCTAGCAGTTTCCCCATAGCGGAGAAGAGCTCCTACTATGAGCAGTTCTTC.

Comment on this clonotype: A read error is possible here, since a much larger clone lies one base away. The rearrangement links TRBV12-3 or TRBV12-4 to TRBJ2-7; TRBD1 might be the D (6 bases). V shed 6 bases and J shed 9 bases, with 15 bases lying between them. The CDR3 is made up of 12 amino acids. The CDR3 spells CASSTPQGWQYF. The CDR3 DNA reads TGTGCCAGCAGCACCCCTCAGGGGTGGCAGTACTTC.

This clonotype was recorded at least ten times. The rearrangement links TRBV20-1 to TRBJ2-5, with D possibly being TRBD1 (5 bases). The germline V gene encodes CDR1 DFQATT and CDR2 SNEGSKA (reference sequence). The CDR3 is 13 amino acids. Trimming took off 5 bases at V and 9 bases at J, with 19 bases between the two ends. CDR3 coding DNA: TGCAGTGCTGAGCCGGTGTCAGGGTGGGCCCAGTACTTC. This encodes CSAEPVSGWAQYF.

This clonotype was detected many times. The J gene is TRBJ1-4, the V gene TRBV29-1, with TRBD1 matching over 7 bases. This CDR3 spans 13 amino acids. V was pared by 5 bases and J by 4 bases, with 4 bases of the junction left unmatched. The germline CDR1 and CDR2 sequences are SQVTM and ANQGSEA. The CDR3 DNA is TGCAGCGTTATGGCAGGGGGTAATGAAAAACTGTTTTTT. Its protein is CSVMAGGNEKLFF.

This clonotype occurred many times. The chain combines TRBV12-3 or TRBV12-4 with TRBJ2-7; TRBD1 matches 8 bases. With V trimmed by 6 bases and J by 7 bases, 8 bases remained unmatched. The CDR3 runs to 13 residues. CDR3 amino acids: CASRDREVGEQYF. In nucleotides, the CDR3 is TGTGCCAGCAGGGACAGGGAAGTTGGGGAGCAGTACTTC.

The CDR3 is CASTLNPRGDYEQYF. The CDR3 DNA reads as TGTGCCAGCACCCTGAACCCCCGGGGGGACTACGAGCAGTACTTC. The chain is built from TRBV11-2 and TRBJ2-7; 7 bases fit TRBD2. V dropped 7 bases and J dropped 3; count of bases not matched to a gene: 12. The germline gives CDR1 SGHAT, CDR2 FQNNGV. The CDR3 covers 15 residues. Drawing the rest from reference TRBV11-2 and TRBJ2-7, the complete variable domain is EAGVAQSPRYKIIEKRQSVAFWCNPISGHATLYWYQQILGQGPKLLIQFQNNGVVDDSQLPKDRFSAERLKGVDSTLKIQPAKLEDSAVYLCASTLNPRGDYEQYFGPGTRLTVT.

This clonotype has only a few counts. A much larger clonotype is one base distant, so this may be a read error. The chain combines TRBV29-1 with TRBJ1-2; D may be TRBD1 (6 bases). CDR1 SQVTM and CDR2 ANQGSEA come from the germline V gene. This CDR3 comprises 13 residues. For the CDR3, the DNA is TGCAGCGTCGGAGACGTCAGGGGAGGGATTTACGCCTTC. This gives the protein CSVGDVRGGIYAF.

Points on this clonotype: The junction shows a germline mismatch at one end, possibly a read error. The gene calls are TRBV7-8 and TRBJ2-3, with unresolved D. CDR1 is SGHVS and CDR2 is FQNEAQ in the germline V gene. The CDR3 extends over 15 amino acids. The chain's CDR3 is CVSSIRPQSTDTQYF. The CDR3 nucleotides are TGTGTCAGCAGCATCAGACCCCAAAGCACAGATACGCAGTATTTT.

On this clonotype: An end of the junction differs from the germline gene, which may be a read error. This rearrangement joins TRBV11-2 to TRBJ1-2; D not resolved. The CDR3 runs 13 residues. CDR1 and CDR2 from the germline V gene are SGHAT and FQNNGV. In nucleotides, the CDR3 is TGTCCCAGCAGCTCGAAAAGGGAACGTGTCTACACCTTC. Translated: CPSSSKRERVYTF.

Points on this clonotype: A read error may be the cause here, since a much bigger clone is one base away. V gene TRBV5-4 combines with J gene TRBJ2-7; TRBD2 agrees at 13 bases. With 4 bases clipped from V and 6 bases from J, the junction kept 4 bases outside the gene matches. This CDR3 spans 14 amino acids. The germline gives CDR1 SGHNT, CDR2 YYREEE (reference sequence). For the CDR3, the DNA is TGTGCCAGCAGCCGGACTAGCGGGAGTACCGAGCAGTACTTC. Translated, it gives CASSRTSGSTEQYF.

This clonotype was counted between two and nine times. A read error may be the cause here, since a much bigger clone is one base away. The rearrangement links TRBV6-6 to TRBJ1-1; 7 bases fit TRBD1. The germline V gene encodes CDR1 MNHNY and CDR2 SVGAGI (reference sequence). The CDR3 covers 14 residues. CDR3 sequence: CTSSLRGVNTEAFF. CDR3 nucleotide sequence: TGTACCAGCAGCCTCAGGGGGGTGAACACTGAAGCTTTCTTT.

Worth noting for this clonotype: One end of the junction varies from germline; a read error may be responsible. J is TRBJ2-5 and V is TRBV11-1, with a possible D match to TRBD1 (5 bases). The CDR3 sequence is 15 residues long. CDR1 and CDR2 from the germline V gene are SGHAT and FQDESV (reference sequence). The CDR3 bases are TGTGCCAGCAGCTTCGACTCAGGGATAGGCGAGACCAAGTACTTC. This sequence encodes CASSFDSGIGETKYF.

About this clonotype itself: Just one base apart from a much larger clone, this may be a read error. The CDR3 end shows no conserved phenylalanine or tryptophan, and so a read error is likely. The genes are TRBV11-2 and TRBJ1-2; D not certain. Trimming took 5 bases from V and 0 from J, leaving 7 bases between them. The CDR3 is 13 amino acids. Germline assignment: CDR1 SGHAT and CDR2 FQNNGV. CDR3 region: CASSRRPNYGYTI. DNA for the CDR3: TGTGCCAGCAGCCGTAGGCCTAACTATGGCTACACCATC.

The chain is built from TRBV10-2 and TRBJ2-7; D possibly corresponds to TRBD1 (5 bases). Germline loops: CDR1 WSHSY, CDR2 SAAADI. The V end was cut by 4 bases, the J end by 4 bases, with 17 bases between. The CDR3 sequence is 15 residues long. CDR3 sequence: CASSAVRQGPYEQYF. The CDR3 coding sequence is TGCGCCAGCAGTGCTGTCAGGCAGGGTCCATACGAGCAGTACTTC.

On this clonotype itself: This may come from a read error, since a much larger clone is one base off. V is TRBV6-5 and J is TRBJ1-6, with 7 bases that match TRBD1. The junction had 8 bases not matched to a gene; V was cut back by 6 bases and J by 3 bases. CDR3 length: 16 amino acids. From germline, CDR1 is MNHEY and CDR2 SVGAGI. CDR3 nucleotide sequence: TGTGCCAGCAGGGAACAGGGGAACCTCTATAATTCACCCCTCCACTTT. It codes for CASREQGNLYNSPLHF.

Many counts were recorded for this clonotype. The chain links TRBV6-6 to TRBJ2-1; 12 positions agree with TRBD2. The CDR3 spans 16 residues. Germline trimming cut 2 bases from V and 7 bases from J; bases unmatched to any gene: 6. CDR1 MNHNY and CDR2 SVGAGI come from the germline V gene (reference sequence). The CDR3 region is CASSYVRTSGKNEQFF. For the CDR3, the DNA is TGTGCCAGCAGTTACGTAAGGACTAGCGGGAAAAATGAGCAGTTCTTC.

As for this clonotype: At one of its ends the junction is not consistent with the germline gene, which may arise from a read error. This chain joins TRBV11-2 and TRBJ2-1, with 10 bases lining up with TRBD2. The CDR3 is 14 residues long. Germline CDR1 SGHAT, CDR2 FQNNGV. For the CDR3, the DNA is TGCACCAGCAGCGGGGGGGCGGGAGTCAATAAGCAGTTCTTC. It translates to CTSSGGAGVNKQFF.